These 23 T cell receptor beta chains share one sample of origin, sequenced in a study of T cells after yellow fever vaccination. In TCRdb, the 5' RACE reads were re-called with MiXCR into one record per CDR3 protein. The sample lists about 69,000 distinct CDR3 sequences; 5.9% were seen once. The material sequenced was CD4+ T cells sorted from PBMCs, taken roughly 14 days after the first yellow fever vaccination. These receptors all come from a man between 18 and 35 years old who received the YFV17D yellow fever vaccine.

This clonotype has ten or more counts. V gene TRBV20-1 combines with J gene TRBJ2-3; D is unresolved. Germline V gives CDR1 DFQATT, CDR2 SNEGSKA (reference sequence). The CDR3 covers 13 residues. V was cut by 6 bases and J by 2 bases, with 12 bases left in between. The CDR3 coding sequence is TGCAGTGCCGAAACTAAGATCACAGATACGCAGTATTTT. The encoded protein is CSAETKITDTQYF.

In this sample, this clonotype turned up many times. J is TRBJ2-3 and V is TRBV12-3 or TRBV12-4; D is ambiguous. The CDR3 is 13 residues long. V was cut by 6 bases and J by 2 bases, with 9 bases left in between. CDR3 loop: CASSQRNTDTQYF. The CDR3 coding sequence is TGTGCCAGCAGCCAGAGAAACACAGATACGCAGTATTTT.

This clonotype has a count of ten or more. V and J are TRBV7-3 and TRBJ2-5; unclear D gene. Trimming removed 5 bases at V and 3 bases at J, with 10 bases between. The CDR3 runs 13 residues. Germline CDR1 and CDR2: SGHTA and FQGTGA. CDR3 region: CASSAAPKETQYF. The CDR3, as DNA: TGTGCCAGCAGCGCGGCCCCCAAAGAGACCCAGTACTTC.

Ten or more counts support this clonotype. The CDR3 DNA follows: TGTGCCAGCAGCGTAGCTCAGCGGGGAACCGGGGAGCTGTTTTTT. This codes for CASSVAQRGTGELFF. The J gene is TRBJ2-2, the V gene TRBV9, with TRBD2 matching over 7 bases. Per the germline V gene, CDR1 is SGDLS and CDR2 is YYNGEE. The CDR3 has 15 amino acids. Germline trimming cut 0 bases from V and 5 bases from J; bases unmatched to any gene: 4.

This clonotype was recorded many times. The chain combines TRBV5-1 with TRBJ2-4, with 12 bases matching TRBD2. The trim removed 6 bases at V and 2 bases at J, leaving 12 bases unmatched. This CDR3 has 18 amino acids. The germline CDR1 and CDR2 sequences are SGHRS and YFSETQ. CDR3 protein: CASTNWASGGATKNIQYF. In DNA form, the CDR3 reads TGCGCCAGCACCAACTGGGCTAGCGGGGGGGCTACCAAAAACATTCAGTACTTC.

In this sample, this clonotype turned up many times. In DNA form, the CDR3 reads TGCGCCAGCAGGGACGTACTCGGCAGAAGCAATCAGCCCCAGCATTTT. Translating it yields CASRDVLGRSNQPQHF. This chain uses TRBV10-2 with TRBJ1-5; D is ambiguous. The CDR3 length is 16 residues. Germline V CDR1 and CDR2: WSHSY, SAAADI. The V gene lost 6 bases and the J gene lost 1 base, with 16 bases spanning the gap.

At least ten counts were recorded for this clonotype. The genes are TRBV4-3 and TRBJ1-2; possible D gene TRBD1, 6 bases. The germline V and J ends were trimmed by 0 bases and 5 bases, with 16 bases remaining between them. The CDR3 covers 16 residues. Germline V gene lookup returns CDR1 LGHNA and CDR2 YSLEER. The CDR3 protein is CASSQDRQGRGYGYTF. CDR3 in DNA: TGCGCCAGCAGCCAAGATCGCCAGGGGAGGGGGTATGGCTACACCTTC.

In this sample, this clonotype turned up a few times. V gene TRBV18 combines with J gene TRBJ2-1; a possible D gene is TRBD1 (5 bases). The CDR3 covers 14 residues. V was cut by 6 bases and J by 8 bases, with 17 bases left in between. Germline assignment: CDR1 KGHSH and CDR2 LQKENI. DNA of the CDR3: TGTGCCAGCTCCCGCGAGCAGGGTAGCTATGAGCAGTTCTTC. Translated: CASSREQGSYEQFF.

This clonotype occurred many times. The chain combines TRBV28 with TRBJ1-3; 7 positions agree with TRBD1. The ends lost 6 bases at V and 4 bases at J; junction bases unmatched: 6. Per the germline V gene, CDR1 is MDHEN and CDR2 is SYDVKM. There are 14 residues in the CDR3. CDR3: CASRGQGEGNTIYF. In DNA form, the CDR3 reads TGTGCCAGCAGGGGGCAGGGGGAAGGAAACACCATATATTTT.

This clonotype has a count of ten or more. This chain joins TRBV7-2 and TRBJ1-5; possibly TRBD1 for D (5 bases). Germline V lookup: CDR1 SGHTA, CDR2 FQGNSA. This CDR3 has 13 residues. The V gene lost 3 bases and the J gene lost 7 bases, with 10 bases spanning the gap. CDR3 loop: CASSFLQGQPQHF. DNA of the CDR3: TGTGCCAGCAGCTTTTTGCAGGGCCAGCCCCAGCATTTT. Supplemented by reference TRBV7-2 and TRBJ1-5, the full variable domain reads GAGVSQSPSNKVTEKGKDVELRCDPISGHTALYWYRQSLGQGLEFLIYFQGNSAPDKSGLPSDRFSAERTGGSVSTLTIQRTQQEDSAVYLCASSFLQGQPQHFGDGTRLSIL.

In this sample, this clonotype turned up many times. The chain carries TRBV29-1 and TRBJ1-1; TRBD1 is a possible D gene (5 bases). Germline CDR1 and CDR2: SQVTM and ANQGSEA. The V gene lost 2 bases and the J gene lost 0 bases, with 7 bases spanning the gap. The CDR3 consists of 13 residues. The CDR3 here is CSVERQLNTEAFF. DNA of the CDR3: TGCAGCGTTGAACGACAGCTGAACACTGAAGCTTTCTTT.

This clonotype appeared many times. The chain combines TRBV12-3 or TRBV12-4 with TRBJ2-7; maybe TRBD2 (5 bases). Trimming took 5 bases from V and 6 from J, leaving 11 bases between them. CDR3 length: 12 amino acids. CDR3 nucleotides: TGTGCCAGCAGTGGCCCGGGATCCGAGCAGTACGTC. Its translation is CASSGPGSEQYV.

This chain connects TRBV12-3 or TRBV12-4 to TRBJ2-2, with D unclear. Trimming cost V 6 bases and J 0 bases, with 20 bases left between them. This CDR3 has 18 residues. The CDR3 DNA reads TGTGCCAGCAGCCGTAGAACGATCGCTTCTGCGAACACCGGGGAGCTGTTTTTT. It is translated as CASSRRTIASANTGELFF.

There are many counts of this clonotype. The chain couples TRBV5-1 to TRBJ2-1; D is uncertain. Germline-derived CDR1 and CDR2 are SGHRS and YFSETQ. There are 12 residues in the CDR3. The germline V and J ends were trimmed by 0 bases and 8 bases, with 6 bases remaining between them. The CDR3 is CASSLVGDEQFF. CDR3 DNA sequence: TGCGCCAGCAGCTTGGTAGGCGATGAGCAGTTCTTC.

This clonotype was recorded at least ten times. The chain links TRBV7-9 to TRBJ1-2, with 10 bases that match TRBD1. V lost 5 bases, J lost 6 bases, and 6 bases stayed unmatched. The germline V gene has CDR1 SEHNR and CDR2 FQNEAQ (reference sequence). The CDR3 is 14 amino acids. The CDR3: CASSPSGQGDGYTF. The CDR3 region has the DNA TGTGCCAGCAGCCCCTCTGGACAGGGGGATGGCTACACCTTC.

This clonotype was observed a few times. The CDR3 sequence is CASVPGSDTQYF. In DNA, the CDR3 is TGTGCCAGCGTTCCAGGGTCGGATACGCAGTATTTT. V and J are TRBV5-8 and TRBJ2-3, with D maybe TRBD1 (5 bases). Trimming stripped 7 bases from V and 6 bases from J, with 12 bases between. Germline assignment: CDR1 SGHTS and CDR2 YDEGEE. The CDR3 sequence is 12 residues long.

This clonotype was seen repeatedly, ten times or more. This chain uses TRBV12-3 or TRBV12-4 with TRBJ2-2, with TRBD1 as a possible D gene (5 bases). V shed 5 bases and J shed 4 bases, with 17 bases lying between them. This CDR3 is built from 16 residues. The CDR3 reads CASSPQGAVGTGELFF. CDR3 sequence (DNA): TGTGCCAGCAGTCCCCAGGGCGCCGTGGGCACCGGGGAGCTGTTTTTT.

This clonotype occurred many times. The chain uses TRBV6-6 and TRBJ2-3; weak D call: TRBD2 (6 bases). Germline-derived CDR1 and CDR2 are MNHNY and SVGAGI (reference sequence). The V and J ends lost 11 bases and 1 base respectively, with 13 bases between them. This CDR3 has 13 amino acids. The DNA of the CDR3 is TGTGCCTGTCTATCGGGGGGCACAGATACGCAGTATTTT. This translates into CACLSGGTDTQYF.

This clonotype was recorded many times. V gene TRBV10-3 combines with J gene TRBJ2-3, with 9 bases matching TRBD2. The CDR3 is 16 amino acids. Germline loops: CDR1 ENHRY, CDR2 SYGVKD. With 7 bases clipped from V and 2 bases from J, the junction kept 10 bases outside the gene matches. The chain's CDR3 is CAITSGERGDTDTQYF. The CDR3 DNA is TGTGCCATCACCTCCGGTGAGCGGGGGGACACAGATACGCAGTATTTT.

The table lists this clonotype with many counts. Compared with germline, one end of the junction differs, possibly owing to a read error. The chain links TRBV2 to TRBJ1-2; the match to TRBD1 covers 7 bases. Germline-derived CDR1 and CDR2 are SNHLY and FYNNEI. CDR3 length: 14 amino acids. The CDR3 sequence is CASREGGVGYGYTF. CDR3 sequence (DNA): TGTGCCAGCAGGGAAGGGGGCGTCGGCTATGGCTACACCTTC.

In this sample, this clonotype turned up many times. The chain is built from TRBV5-1 and TRBJ2-5; D perhaps matches TRBD2 (6 bases). The CDR3 has 16 residues. Between the trimmed V and J ends, which lost 0 bases and 0 bases, there was a span of 12 bases. The germline V gene has CDR1 SGHRS and CDR2 YFSETQ. CDR3 amino acids: CASSLAGDSNQETQYF. The CDR3, as DNA: TGCGCCAGCAGCTTGGCCGGGGACTCCAACCAAGAGACCCAGTACTTC.

This clonotype was detected ten times or more. The chain has TRBV4-2 and TRBJ2-7; 8 nucleotides align to TRBD2. Germline V gene sequence: CDR1 LGHNA, CDR2 YNFKEQ. V was clipped by 1 base and J by 5 bases; unmatched bases: 7. The CDR3 spans 15 residues. The CDR3 DNA follows: TGTGCCAGCAGCCAAGCGGGGACTAGGTCCCACGAGCAGTACTTC. Translation gives CASSQAGTRSHEQYF.

This clonotype was found many times. The CDR3 sequence: CASSSAGNTEAFF. CDR3 coding DNA: TGCGCCAGCAGCTCAGCAGGAAACACTGAAGCTTTCTTT. The rearrangement links TRBV5-1 to TRBJ1-1, with unresolved D. Trimming stripped 3 bases from V and 2 bases from J, with 8 bases between. The CDR3 sequence is 13 residues long. Germline assignment: CDR1 SGHRS and CDR2 YFSETQ.